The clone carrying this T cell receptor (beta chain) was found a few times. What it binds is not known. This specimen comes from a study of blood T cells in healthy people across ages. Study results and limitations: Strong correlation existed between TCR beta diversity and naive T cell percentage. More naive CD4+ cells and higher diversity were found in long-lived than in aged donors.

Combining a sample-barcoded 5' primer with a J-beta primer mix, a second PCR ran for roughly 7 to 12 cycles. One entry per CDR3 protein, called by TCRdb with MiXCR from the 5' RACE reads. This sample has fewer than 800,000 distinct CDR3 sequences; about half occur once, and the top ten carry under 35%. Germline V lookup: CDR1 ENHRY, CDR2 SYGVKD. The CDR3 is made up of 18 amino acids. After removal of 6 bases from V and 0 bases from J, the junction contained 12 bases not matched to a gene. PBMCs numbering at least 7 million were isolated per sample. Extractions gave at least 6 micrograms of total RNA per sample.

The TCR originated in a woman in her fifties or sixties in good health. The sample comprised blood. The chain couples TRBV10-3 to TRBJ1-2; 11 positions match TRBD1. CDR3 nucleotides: TGTGCCATCAGGACCGCCAGGACAGGGGGCTTAGCTAACTATGGCTACACCTTC. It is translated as CAIRTARTGGLANYGYTF.